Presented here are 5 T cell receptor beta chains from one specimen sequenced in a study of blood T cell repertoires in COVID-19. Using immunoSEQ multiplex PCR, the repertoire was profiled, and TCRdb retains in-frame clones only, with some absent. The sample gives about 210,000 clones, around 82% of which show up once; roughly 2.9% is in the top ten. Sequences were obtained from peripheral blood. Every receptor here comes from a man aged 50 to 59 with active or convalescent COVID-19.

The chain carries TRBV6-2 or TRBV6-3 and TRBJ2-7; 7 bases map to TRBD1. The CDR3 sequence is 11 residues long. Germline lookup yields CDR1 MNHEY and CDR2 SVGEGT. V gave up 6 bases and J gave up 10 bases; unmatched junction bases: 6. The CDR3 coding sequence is TGTGCCAGCAGCAACAGGGGTCGACAGTACTTC. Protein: CASSNRGRQYF.

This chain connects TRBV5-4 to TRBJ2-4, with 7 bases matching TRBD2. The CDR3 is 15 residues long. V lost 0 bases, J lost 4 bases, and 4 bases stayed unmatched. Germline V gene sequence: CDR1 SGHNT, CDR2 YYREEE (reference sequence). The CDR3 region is CASSLAGGGKNIQYF. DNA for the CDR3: TGTGCCAGCAGCTTGGCCGGCGGGGGAAAAAACATTCAGTACTTC. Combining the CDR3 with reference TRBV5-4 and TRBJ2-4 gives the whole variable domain ETGVTQSPTHLIKTRGQQVTLRCSSQSGHNTVSWYQQALGQGPQFIFQYYREEENGRGNFPPRFSGLQFPNYSSELNVNALELDDSALYLCASSLAGGGKNIQYFGAGTRLSVL.

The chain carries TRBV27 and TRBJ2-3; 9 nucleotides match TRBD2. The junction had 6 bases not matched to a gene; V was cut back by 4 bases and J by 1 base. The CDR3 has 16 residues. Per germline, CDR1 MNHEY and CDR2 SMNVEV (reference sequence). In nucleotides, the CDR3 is TGTGCCAGCAGTTCCGGGACTAGCAGTGGCACAGATACGCAGTATTTT. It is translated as CASSSGTSSGTDTQYF.

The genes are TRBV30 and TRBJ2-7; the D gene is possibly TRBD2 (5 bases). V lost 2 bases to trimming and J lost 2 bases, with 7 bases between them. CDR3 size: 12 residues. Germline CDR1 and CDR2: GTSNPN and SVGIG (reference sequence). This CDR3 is CAWSTGTYEQYF. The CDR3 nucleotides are TGTGCCTGGAGTACCGGGACCTACGAGCAGTACTTC. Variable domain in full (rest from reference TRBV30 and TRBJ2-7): SQTIHQWPATLVQPVGSPLSLECTVEGTSNPNLYWYRQAAGRGLQLLFYSVGIGQISSEVPQNLSASRPQDRQFILSSKKLLLSDSGFYLCAWSTGTYEQYFGPGTRLTVT.

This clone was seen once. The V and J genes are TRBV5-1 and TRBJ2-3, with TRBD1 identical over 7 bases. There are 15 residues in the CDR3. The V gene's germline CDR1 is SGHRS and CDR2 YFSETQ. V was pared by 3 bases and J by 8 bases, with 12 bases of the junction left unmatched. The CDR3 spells CASSSQGMGEGTQYF. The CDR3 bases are TGCGCCAGCAGCTCACAGGGGATGGGAGAGGGTACGCAGTATTTT.